Listed here are 14 T cell receptor beta chains from one sample, sequenced in a study of cytomegalovirus exposure and HLA in healthy donors. Both 60 Vbeta primers and 13 Jbeta primers went into the PCR. Profiled with immunoSEQ multiplex PCR; TCRdb holds only in-frame clones, not every one. Of 150,000 to 200,000 clones in the sample, roughly four fifths are singletons; the top ten hold around 2%. Sample: PBMCs. The origin of the receptors is a woman younger than 30 in good health and CMV-seropositive.

V and J are TRBV5-4 and TRBJ1-1, with TRBD1 as a possible D gene (6 bases). Germline CDR1 reads SGHNT; CDR2 reads YYREEE (reference sequence). Trimming pared 0 bases from V and 7 bases from J, leaving 16 bases between. The length of the CDR3 is 15 residues. The CDR3 here is CASSLGGPGDGEAFF. CDR3 nucleotide sequence: TGTGCCAGCAGCTTGGGGGGACCAGGGGACGGTGAAGCTTTCTTT.

This clone was seen more than once but under ten times. This chain links TRBV9 with TRBJ1-3; tentatively, D is TRBD1 (5 bases). The CDR3 is 15 amino acids. Germline assignment: CDR1 SGDLS and CDR2 YYNGEE. V was clipped by 0 bases and J by 0 bases, with 7 bases between them. The chain's CDR3 is CASSVGGGSGNTIYF. In nucleotides, the CDR3 is TGTGCCAGCAGCGTAGGCGGGGGCTCTGGAAACACCATATATTTT. The full variable domain, in which reference TRBV9 and TRBJ1-3 provide the parts outside the CDR3, is DSGVTQTPKHLITATGQRVTLRCSPRSGDLSVYWYQQSLDQGLQFLIQYYNGEERAKGNILERFSAQQFPDLHSELNLSSLELGDSALYFCASSVGGGSGNTIYFGEGSWLTVV.

The V call is TRBV2, the J call TRBJ1-5; D is unclear. Trimming cost V 3 bases and J 9 bases, with 9 bases left between them. This CDR3 comprises 12 residues. The V gene's germline CDR1 is SNHLY and CDR2 FYNNEI. DNA for the CDR3: TGTGCCAGCAGTGAGGAGCGTAGGCCCCAGCATTTT. It specifies CASSEERRPQHF.

In DNA, the CDR3 is TGCAGCGTATGGTTTTTTCGGGATTCCAATGAGCAGTTCTTC. Amino acids: CSVWFFRDSNEQFF. The J gene is TRBJ2-1, the V gene TRBV29-1; maybe TRBD2 (5 bases). There are 14 residues in the CDR3. Deletions cut 6 bases from V and 6 bases from J, with 18 bases between. The V gene's germline CDR1 is SQVTM and CDR2 ANQGSEA.

Here the CDR3 reads CSVGQGSYEQYF. CDR3 in DNA: TGCAGCGTCGGACAGGGGTCCTACGAGCAGTACTTC. The V gene is TRBV29-1, the J gene TRBJ2-7, with 9 positions matching TRBD1. The CDR3 has 12 amino acids. CDR1 is SQVTM, CDR2 ANQGSEA, per germline. The ends lost 6 bases at V and 1 base at J; junction bases unmatched: 1.

The chain carries TRBV5-6 and TRBJ1-1, with TRBD1 matching over 8 bases. The CDR3 spans 15 residues. Germline V lookup: CDR1 SGHDT, CDR2 YYEEEE. Trimming cost V 1 base and J 2 bases; bases outside gene matches: 4. CDR3 sequence reads: CASSLQGAINTEAFF. For the CDR3, the DNA is TGTGCCAGCAGCTTGCAGGGGGCGATCAACACTGAAGCTTTCTTT.

This clone was observed a few times. The J gene is TRBJ2-3, the V gene TRBV11-2, with 13 positions matching TRBD2. The CDR3 covers 16 residues. Germline values: CDR1 SGHAT, CDR2 FQNNGV. V gave up 4 bases and J gave up 4 bases; unmatched junction bases: 5. CDR3 sequence reads: CASSSRTSGGPDTQYF. The CDR3, as DNA: TGTGCCAGCAGCTCAAGGACTAGCGGGGGTCCAGATACGCAGTATTTT.

This chain joins TRBV5-4 and TRBJ2-1; 10 bases are a match to TRBD2. V was clipped by 3 bases and J by 5 bases; unmatched bases: 8. The CDR3 loop spans 16 amino acids. Germline loops: CDR1 SGHNT, CDR2 YYREEE (reference sequence). The CDR3 region is CASSSTLAGVNNEQFF. In DNA form, the CDR3 reads TGTGCCAGCAGCTCGACGCTAGCGGGGGTAAACAATGAGCAGTTCTTC.

A single count supports this clone. CDR3 DNA sequence: TGTGCCACCCAAAACATGACAGGGAAAGGGCCAGATACGCAGTATTTT. It is translated as CATQNMTGKGPDTQYF. The chain uses TRBV25-1 and TRBJ2-3; 7 bases fit TRBD1. CDR3 length equals 16 residues. The germline V gene encodes CDR1 MGHDK and CDR2 SYGVNS. The J segment lost 4 bases and the V segment lost 10 bases, leaving 17 bases of the junction unmatched.

The V and J genes are TRBV6-6 and TRBJ1-2; D is undetermined. CDR1 is MNHNY, CDR2 SVGAGI, per germline (reference sequence). V was cut by 0 bases and J by 4 bases, with 9 bases left in between. The CDR3 runs 14 residues. CDR3 nucleotides: TGTGCCAGCAGTTACTCGGAGAGTTCCTATGGCTACACCTTC. It is translated as CASSYSESSYGYTF.

The gene calls are TRBV28 and TRBJ1-4, with TRBD1 matching over 10 bases. The germline gives CDR1 MDHEN, CDR2 SYDVKM. The CDR3 is made up of 16 amino acids. J was trimmed by 7 bases and V by 5 bases; bases with no gene match: 10. The CDR3 here is CASSAPGTGVGEKLFF. The CDR3 DNA sequence: TGTGCCAGCAGTGCCCCCGGGACAGGGGTGGGTGAAAAACTGTTTTTT.

The chain is built from TRBV5-1 and TRBJ2-1, with TRBD2 matching 11 bases. Germline V gene lookup returns CDR1 SGHRS and CDR2 YFSETQ. The CDR3 covers 16 residues. Trimming removed 2 bases from V and 4 bases from J; junction bases left unmatched: 5. CDR3 DNA sequence: TGCGCCAGCAGCTTATCTAGCGGGGGGTCATACAATGAGCAGTTCTTC. Its translation: CASSLSSGGSYNEQFF.

The chain couples TRBV29-1 to TRBJ2-5, with D possibly being TRBD1 (5 bases). Germline CDR1 and CDR2: SQVTM and ANQGSEA. The CDR3 contains 12 residues. Trimming removed 4 bases at V and 6 bases at J, with 12 bases between. The chain's CDR3 is CSVGQGLQTQYF. The CDR3 bases are TGCAGCGTTGGGCAGGGATTGCAGACCCAGTACTTC.

The chain recombines TRBV5-6 with TRBJ1-6, with D possibly TRBD1 on 6 matching bases. Germline CDR1 and CDR2: SGHDT and YYEEEE. Trimming removed 9 bases from V and 10 bases from J, with 14 bases in between. CDR3 length: 12 amino acids. The CDR3 coding sequence is TGTGCCACGGGGGGGCTTGGGTCACCCCTCCACTTT. As protein: CATGGLGSPLHF.